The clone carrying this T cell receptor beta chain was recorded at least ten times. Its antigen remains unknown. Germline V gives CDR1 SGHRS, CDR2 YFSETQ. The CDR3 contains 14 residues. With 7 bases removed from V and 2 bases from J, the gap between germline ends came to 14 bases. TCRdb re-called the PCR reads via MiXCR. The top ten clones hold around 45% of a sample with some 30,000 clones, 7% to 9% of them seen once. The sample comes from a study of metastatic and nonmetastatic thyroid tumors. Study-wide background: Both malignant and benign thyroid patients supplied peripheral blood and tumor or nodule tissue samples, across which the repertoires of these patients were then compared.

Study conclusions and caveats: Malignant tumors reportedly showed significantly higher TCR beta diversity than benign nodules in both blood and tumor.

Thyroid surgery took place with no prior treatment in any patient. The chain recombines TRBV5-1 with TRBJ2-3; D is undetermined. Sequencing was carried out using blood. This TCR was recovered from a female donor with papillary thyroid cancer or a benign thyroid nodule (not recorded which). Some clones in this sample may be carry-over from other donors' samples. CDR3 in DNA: TGCGCCAGCCGGGCCAGAGGAGTCACAGATACGCAGTATTTT. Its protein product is CASRARGVTDTQYF.